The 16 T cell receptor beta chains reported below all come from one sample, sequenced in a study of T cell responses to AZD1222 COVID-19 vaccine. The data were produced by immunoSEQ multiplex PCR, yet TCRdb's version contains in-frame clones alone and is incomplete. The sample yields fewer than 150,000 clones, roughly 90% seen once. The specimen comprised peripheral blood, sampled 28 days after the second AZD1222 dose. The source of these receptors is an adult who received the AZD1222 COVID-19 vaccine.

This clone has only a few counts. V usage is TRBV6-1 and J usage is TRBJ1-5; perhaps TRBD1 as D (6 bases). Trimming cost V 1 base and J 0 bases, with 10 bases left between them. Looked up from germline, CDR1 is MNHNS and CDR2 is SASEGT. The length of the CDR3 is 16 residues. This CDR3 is CASSEDGRGSNQPQHF. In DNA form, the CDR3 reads TGTGCCAGCAGTGAAGATGGCAGGGGTAGCAATCAGCCCCAGCATTTT.

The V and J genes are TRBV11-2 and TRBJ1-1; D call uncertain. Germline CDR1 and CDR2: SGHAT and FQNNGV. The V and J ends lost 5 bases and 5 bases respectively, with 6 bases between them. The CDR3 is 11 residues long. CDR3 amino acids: CASSVITEAFF. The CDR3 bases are TGTGCCAGCAGCGTTATAACTGAAGCTTTCTTT.

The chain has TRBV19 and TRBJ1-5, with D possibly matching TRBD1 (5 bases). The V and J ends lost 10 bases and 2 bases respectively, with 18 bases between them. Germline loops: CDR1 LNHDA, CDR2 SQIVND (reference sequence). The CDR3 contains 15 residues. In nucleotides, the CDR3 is TGTGCCACCGCTGATCCCGGACATGGCAATCAGCCCCAGCATTTT. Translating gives CATADPGHGNQPQHF.

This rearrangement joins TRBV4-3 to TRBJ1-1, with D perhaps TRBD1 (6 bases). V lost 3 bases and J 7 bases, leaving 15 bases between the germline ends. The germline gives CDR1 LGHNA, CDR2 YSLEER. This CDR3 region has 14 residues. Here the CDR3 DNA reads TGCGCCAGCAGCCACCGAGGGGGGGCGGATGAAGCTTTCTTT. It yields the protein CASSHRGGADEAFF.

The CDR3 is CASSGRWDRVKNEQFF. Here the CDR3 DNA reads TGCGCCAGCAGTGGACGTTGGGACAGGGTAAAGAATGAGCAGTTCTTC. This sequence joins TRBV5-1 and TRBJ2-1; TRBD1 agrees at 9 bases. Looked up from germline, CDR1 is SGHRS and CDR2 is YFSETQ. The CDR3 is made up of 16 amino acids. The V gene end was trimmed by 5 bases and the J gene end by 7 bases; junction bases not matched to a gene: 13.

The CDR3 loop reads CAWGIVAGELFF. The CDR3 DNA sequence: TGTGCCTGGGGAATTGTAGCCGGGGAGCTGTTTTTT. The chain links TRBV30 to TRBJ2-2; no clear D gene. Trimming stripped 5 bases from V and 6 bases from J, with 10 bases between. From germline, CDR1 is GTSNPN and CDR2 SVGIG (reference sequence). The CDR3 extends over 12 amino acids.

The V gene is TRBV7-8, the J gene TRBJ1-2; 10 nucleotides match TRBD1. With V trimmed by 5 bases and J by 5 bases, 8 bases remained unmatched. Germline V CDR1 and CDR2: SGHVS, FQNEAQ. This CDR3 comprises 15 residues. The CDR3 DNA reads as TGTGCCAGCAGCGCAAACCGGGACAGGGGTTATGGCTACACCTTC. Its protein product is CASSANRDRGYGYTF.

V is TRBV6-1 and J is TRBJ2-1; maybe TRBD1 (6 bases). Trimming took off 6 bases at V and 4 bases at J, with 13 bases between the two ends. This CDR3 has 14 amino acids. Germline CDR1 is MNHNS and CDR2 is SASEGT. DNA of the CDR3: TGTGCCAGCAGCCCGGGACACCCATACAATGAGCAGTTCTTC. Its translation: CASSPGHPYNEQFF.

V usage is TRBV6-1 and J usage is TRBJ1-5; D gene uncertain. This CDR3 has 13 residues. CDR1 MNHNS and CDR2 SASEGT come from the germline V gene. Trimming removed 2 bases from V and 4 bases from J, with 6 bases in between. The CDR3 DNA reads TGTGCCAGCAGTGAACAGGTTAATCAGCCCCAGCATTTT. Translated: CASSEQVNQPQHF.

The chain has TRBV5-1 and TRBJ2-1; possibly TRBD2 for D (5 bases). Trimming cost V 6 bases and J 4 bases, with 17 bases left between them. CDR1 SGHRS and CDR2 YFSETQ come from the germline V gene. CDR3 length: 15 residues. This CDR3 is CASKSEGSAYNEQFF. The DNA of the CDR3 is TGCGCCAGCAAAAGCGAGGGTAGCGCATACAATGAGCAGTTCTTC.

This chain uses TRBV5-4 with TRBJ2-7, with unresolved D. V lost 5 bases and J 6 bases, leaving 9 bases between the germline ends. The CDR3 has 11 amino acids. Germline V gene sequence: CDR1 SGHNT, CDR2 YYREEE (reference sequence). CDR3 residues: CASRSLREQYF. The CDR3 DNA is TGTGCCAGCAGATCCTTACGCGAGCAGTACTTC.

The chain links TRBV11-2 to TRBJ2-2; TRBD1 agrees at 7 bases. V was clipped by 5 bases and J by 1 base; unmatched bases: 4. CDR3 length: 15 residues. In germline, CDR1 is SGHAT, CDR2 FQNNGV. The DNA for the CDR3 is TGTGCCAGCAGCCCGGCAGGGGGGAACACCGGGGAGCTGTTTTTT. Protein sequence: CASSPAGGNTGELFF. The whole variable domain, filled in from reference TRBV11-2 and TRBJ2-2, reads EAGVAQSPRYKIIEKRQSVAFWCNPISGHATLYWYQQILGQGPKLLIQFQNNGVVDDSQLPKDRFSAERLKGVDSTLKIQPAKLEDSAVYLCASSPAGGNTGELFFGEGSRLTVL.

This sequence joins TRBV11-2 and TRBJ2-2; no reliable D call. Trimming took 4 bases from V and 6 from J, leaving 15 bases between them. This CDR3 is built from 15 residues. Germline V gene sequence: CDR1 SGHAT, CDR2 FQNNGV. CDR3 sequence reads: CASSYGDYGAGELFF. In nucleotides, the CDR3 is TGTGCCAGCAGCTACGGTGATTATGGGGCCGGGGAGCTGTTTTTT.

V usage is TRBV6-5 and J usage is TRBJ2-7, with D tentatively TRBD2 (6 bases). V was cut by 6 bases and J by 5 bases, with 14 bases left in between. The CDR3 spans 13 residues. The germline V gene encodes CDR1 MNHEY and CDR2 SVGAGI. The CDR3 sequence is CASSRAGFNEQYF. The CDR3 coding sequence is TGTGCCAGCAGCCGGGCGGGGTTCAACGAGCAGTACTTC.

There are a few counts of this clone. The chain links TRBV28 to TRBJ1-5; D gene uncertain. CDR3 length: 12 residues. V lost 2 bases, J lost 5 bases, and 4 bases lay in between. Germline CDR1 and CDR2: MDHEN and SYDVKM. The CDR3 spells CASSLTDQPQHF. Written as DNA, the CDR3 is TGTGCCAGCAGTTTAACGGATCAGCCCCAGCATTTT.

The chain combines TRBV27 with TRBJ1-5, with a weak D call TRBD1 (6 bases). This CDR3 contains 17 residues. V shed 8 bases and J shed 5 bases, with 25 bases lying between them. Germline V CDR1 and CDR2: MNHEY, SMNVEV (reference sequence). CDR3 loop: CASSGGVTGQGHQPQHF. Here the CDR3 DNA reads TGTGCCAGCTCCGGGGGCGTGACGGGTCAGGGACATCAGCCCCAGCATTTT.